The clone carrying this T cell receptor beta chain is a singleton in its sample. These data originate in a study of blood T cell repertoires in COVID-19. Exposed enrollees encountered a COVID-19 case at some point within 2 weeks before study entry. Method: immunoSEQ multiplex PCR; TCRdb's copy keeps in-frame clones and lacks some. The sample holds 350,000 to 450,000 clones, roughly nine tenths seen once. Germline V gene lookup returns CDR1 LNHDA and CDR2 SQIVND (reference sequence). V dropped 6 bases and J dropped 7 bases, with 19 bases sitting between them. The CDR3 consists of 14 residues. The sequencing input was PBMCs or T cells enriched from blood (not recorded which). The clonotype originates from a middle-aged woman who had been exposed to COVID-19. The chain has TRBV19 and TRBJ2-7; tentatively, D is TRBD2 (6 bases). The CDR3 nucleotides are TGTGCCAGTAGCCCAGACGGAGGGCCCGGGGAGCAGTACTTC. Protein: CASSPDGGPGEQYF.